The subject of this entry is one TCR beta chain. Its antigen remains undetermined. It has no much larger one-base neighbor in the sample; base qualities were not kept. The entry originates in a study of control samples from healthy donors and cancer patients (dated by TCRdb to about 2020). CDR1 and CDR2 (KGHSH, LQKENI) derive from the germline V gene. V loses 3 bases of germline sequence and J loses 3 bases, and the interval between the two ends is 9 bases. Spanning cysteine to phenylalanine, the CDR3 consists of 14 amino acids. Solely the CDR3 DNA is kept, with 42 bases framed from the first base. Library preparation was by the immunoSEQ multiplex PCR assay. TCRdb's version of the immuneACCESS table is confined to in-frame rearrangements and falls short of the full clone set. An unresolved V gene accounts for under half of the shortfall where checked; the remainder is of unknown origin. In all, the sample holds over 150,000 clones, and 90% of those were seen once. The ten largest clones add up to 1.4% of the sample.

The chain was built from TRBV18 and TRBJ1-5; a confident D gene designation cannot be given. Sequences were obtained from blood. The sequence came from a woman in her forties or fifties in good health. This receptor has the CDR3 CASSPGPTNQPQHF. The sequenced DNA is TGTGCCAGCTCACCCGGACCGACCAATCAGCCCCAGCATTTT.